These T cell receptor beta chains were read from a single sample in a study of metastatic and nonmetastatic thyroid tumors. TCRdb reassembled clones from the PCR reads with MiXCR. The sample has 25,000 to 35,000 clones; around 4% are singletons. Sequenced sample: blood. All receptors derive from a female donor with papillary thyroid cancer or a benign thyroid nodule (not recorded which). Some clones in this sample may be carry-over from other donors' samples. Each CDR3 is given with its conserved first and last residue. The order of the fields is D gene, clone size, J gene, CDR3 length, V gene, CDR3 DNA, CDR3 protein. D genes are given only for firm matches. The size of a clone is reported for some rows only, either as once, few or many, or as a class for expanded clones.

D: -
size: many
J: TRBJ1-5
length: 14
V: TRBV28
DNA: TGTGCCAGCATAGGAGGGCATAGCAATCAGCCCCAGCATTTT
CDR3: CASIGGHSNQPQHF

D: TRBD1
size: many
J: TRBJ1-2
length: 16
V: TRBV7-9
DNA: TGTGCCAGCAGCTTAAGTAGTGGACAGGAAGGCTATGGCTACACCTTC
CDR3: CASSLSSGQEGYGYTF

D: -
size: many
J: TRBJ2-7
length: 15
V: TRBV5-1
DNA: TGCGCCAGCAGCCTGGCCTCGCGGGCTTCCTACGAGCAGTACTTC
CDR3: CASSLASRASYEQYF

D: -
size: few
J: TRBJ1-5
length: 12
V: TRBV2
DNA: TGTGCCAGCAGTGAGGGGAATCAGCCCCAGCATTTT
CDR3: CASSEGNQPQHF

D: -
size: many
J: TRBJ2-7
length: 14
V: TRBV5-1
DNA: TGCGCCAGCTCACGGGCCAGGGGCTCCTACGAGCAGTACTTC
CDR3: CASSRARGSYEQYF

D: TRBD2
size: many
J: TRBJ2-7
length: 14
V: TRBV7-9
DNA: TGTGCCAGCAGCCCCCTAGCGGGGTCCTACGAGCAGTACTTC
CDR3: CASSPLAGSYEQYF

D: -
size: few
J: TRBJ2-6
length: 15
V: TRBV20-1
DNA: TGCAGTGCTAGACTACTCCCGGGTGGGGCCAACGTCCTGACTTTC
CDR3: CSARLLPGGANVLTF

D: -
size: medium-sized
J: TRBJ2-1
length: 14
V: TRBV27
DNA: TGTGCCAGCAGCGGAGTCCCACCGTGGAATGAGCAGTTCTTC
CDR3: CASSGVPPWNEQFF

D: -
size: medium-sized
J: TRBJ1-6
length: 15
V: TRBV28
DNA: TGTGCCAGCAGTTTTCTGGGGTCAACTAATTCACCCCTCCACTTT
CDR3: CASSFLGSTNSPLHF

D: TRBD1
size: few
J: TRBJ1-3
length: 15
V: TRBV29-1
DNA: TGCAGCGCTCGGACAGGCACTAACTCTGGAAACACCATATATTTT
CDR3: CSARTGTNSGNTIYF

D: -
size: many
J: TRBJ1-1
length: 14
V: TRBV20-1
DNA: TGCAGTGCTAGAGTACCCCCGGGGAACACTGAAGCTTTCTTT
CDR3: CSARVPPGNTEAFF

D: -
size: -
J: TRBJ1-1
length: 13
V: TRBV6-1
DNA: TGTGCCAGCATGGGGGGCAGTTACACTGAAGCTTTCTTT
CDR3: CASMGGSYTEAFF

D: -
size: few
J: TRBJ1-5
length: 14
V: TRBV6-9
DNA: TGTGCCAGCAGTTACAGGGAGCGGAGTCAGCCCCAGCATTTT
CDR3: CASSYRERSQPQHF

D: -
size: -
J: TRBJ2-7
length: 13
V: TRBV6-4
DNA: TGTGCCAGCTCGCAGTCTAAAAACTACGAGCAGTACTTC
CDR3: CASSQSKNYEQYF

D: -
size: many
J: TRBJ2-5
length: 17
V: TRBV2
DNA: TGTGCCAGCAGCCCCTCAGCGACCGTGAAGGTCCAAGAGACCCAGTACTTC
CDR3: CASSPSATVKVQETQYF

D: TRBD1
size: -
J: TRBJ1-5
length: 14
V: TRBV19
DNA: TGTGCCAGTAGTATGGGGACAGGGTTCCAGCCCCAGCATTTT
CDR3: CASSMGTGFQPQHF